A selection of T cell receptor beta chains follows, all from one sample in a study of blood T cell repertoires in COVID-19. Assay used: immunoSEQ multiplex PCR; TCRdb lists only in-frame clones, some missing. The table shows about 250,000 clones, with approximately 83% occurring only once. The sequenced material came from peripheral blood. The receptors shown here come from a man older than 75 with acute or convalescent COVID-19. Each CDR3 is given with its conserved first and last residue. The order of the fields is V gene, D gene, J gene, clone size, CDR3 DNA, CDR3 protein. A D gene is named only where the DNA matches it firmly. Size is omitted from some rows. Given values are once, few, many or a class for expanded clones.

TRBV10-1	-	TRBJ2-2	-	TGCGCCAGCAGCGAAAGGAGGCTAGTGGACACCGGGGAGCTGTTTTTT	CASSERRLVDTGELFF
TRBV7-9	TRBD1	TRBJ1-4	-	TGTGCCAGCAGCTTAGCCCTGACAGGGCGCAATGAAAAACTGTTTTTT	CASSLALTGRNEKLFF
TRBV6-1	-	TRBJ1-4	-	TGTGCCAGCAGTGAAGGGGGTGCAGGGAATGAAAAACTGTTTTTT	CASSEGGAGNEKLFF
TRBV5-4	TRBD1	TRBJ2-7	-	TGTGCCAGCAGCTCGGGGCTGGGACAGGGGGTAAACGAGCAGTACTTC	CASSSGLGQGVNEQYF
TRBV12-5	TRBD1	TRBJ1-1	-	TGTGCTAGTGCGGGGACAGGGGACCCCATGAACACTGAAGCTTTCTTT	CASAGTGDPMNTEAFF
TRBV7-3	TRBD2	TRBJ2-1	-	TGTGCCAGCAGCCCGGGACTAGCGGGAGGGTGGGACAATGAGCAGTTCTTC	CASSPGLAGGWDNEQFF
TRBV2	TRBD1	TRBJ2-7	-	TGTGCCAGCAGAGGGGACAGGGGGCCCTACGAGCAGTACTTC	CASRGDRGPYEQYF
TRBV5-4	-	TRBJ1-5	-	TGTGCCAGCAGCTTGGATCAGGGGCCTTTTCAGCCCCAGCATTTT	CASSLDQGPFQPQHF
TRBV6-5	TRBD2	TRBJ2-1	few	TGTGCCAGCAGTTACTCGATCGGCGGGGGGAGCCATGAGCAGTTCTTC	CASSYSIGGGSHEQFF
TRBV10-2	TRBD1	TRBJ1-1	few	TGCGCCAGCAGCAAAATTTTATCCGGGACAGGAGGCACTGAAGCTTTCTTT	CASSKILSGTGGTEAFF
TRBV19	-	TRBJ2-2	-	TGTGCCAGTAGTATAGTCCTCGGGGACACCGGGGAGCTGTTTTTT	CASSIVLGDTGELFF
TRBV12-3/TRBV12-4	TRBD1	TRBJ1-1	-	TGTGCCAGCGGGGGACAGTTGAACACTGAAGCTTTCTTT	CASGGQLNTEAFF
TRBV6-1	TRBD1	TRBJ2-6	-	TGTGCCAGCAGTGGACAGGGGGGTATCTCTGGGGCCAACGTCCTGACTTTC	CASSGQGGISGANVLTF
TRBV19	-	TRBJ1-4	-	TGTGCCACCAACCGACAGTTTGGAACTAATGAAAAACTGTTTTTT	CATNRQFGTNEKLFF
TRBV5-5	-	TRBJ2-3	-	TGTGCCAGCAGCTCCACCAGGGGTACAGATACGCAGTATTTT	CASSSTRGTDTQYF
TRBV6-1	-	TRBJ1-6	few	TGTGCCAGCAGTGAATTTTTAGGGACATATCCGGATAATTCACCCCTCCACTTT	CASSEFLGTYPDNSPLHF
TRBV4-2	TRBD2	TRBJ2-3	-	TGTGCCAGCAGCCCGCGCCTTAGCGGGGGGACAGATACGCAGTATTTT	CASSPRLSGGTDTQYF
TRBV12-3/TRBV12-4	-	TRBJ1-1	-	TGTGCCAGCAGTTTTAATTTGAACACTGAAGCTTTCTTT	CASSFNLNTEAFF
TRBV11-3	-	TRBJ2-2	-	TGTGCCAGCAGCTCCGGACAGAGCACCGGGGAGCTGTTTTTT	CASSSGQSTGELFF
TRBV5-1	-	TRBJ2-7	-	TGCGCCAGCAGCTTGGGGGGCCTTCTAGCGAATGCCTACGAGCAGTACTTC	CASSLGGLLANAYEQYF
TRBV28	-	TRBJ1-3	-	TGTGCCAGCAGTTTGTTAGGGGCTGGAAACACCATATATTTT	CASSLLGAGNTIYF
TRBV5-4	TRBD1	TRBJ1-2	-	TGTGCCAGCAGTATCTGGGCAGGGGGTGTTGGTGGCTACACCTTC	CASSIWAGGVGGYTF
TRBV6-6	TRBD2	TRBJ2-1	-	TGTGCCAGCAGCTCACTAGCGGGGACTGACAATGAGCAGTTCTTC	CASSSLAGTDNEQFF
TRBV10-3	TRBD1	TRBJ1-5	few	TGTGCCATCAGCCACCGGGACAGGGATCAGCCCCAGCATTTT	CAISHRDRDQPQHF
TRBV18	TRBD1	TRBJ1-5	-	TGTGCCAGCTCACCGAGGGGACAGGGTCGTATTCAGCCCCAGCATTTT	CASSPRGQGRIQPQHF
TRBV4-1	-	TRBJ1-4	once	TGCGCCAGCAGCTCACAGGGCTTCAATGAAAAACTGTTTTTT	CASSSQGFNEKLFF
TRBV18	-	TRBJ1-5	-	TGTGCCAGCTCACCACCTTCACAGCCCAATCAGCCCCAGCATTTT	CASSPPSQPNQPQHF
TRBV6-6	TRBD2	TRBJ2-1	-	TGTGCCAGCAGTTACTCGTCTAGCGGGATTAACAATGAGCAGTTCTTC	CASSYSSSGINNEQFF
TRBV20-1	-	TRBJ2-7	-	TGCAGTGCTAGTAAGGGAGTGGGCTACGAGCAGTACTTC	CSASKGVGYEQYF
TRBV2	TRBD2	TRBJ2-7	-	TGTGCCAGCAGTGCCGGGACTAGCGGGAGGGCCTCTCAGTACTTC	CASSAGTSGRASQYF
TRBV12-5	-	TRBJ1-2	-	TGTGCTAGTGGTTTGGTATGGAATTCATCCCCACCAAGCGACTATGGCTACACCTTC	CASGLVWNSSPPSDYGYTF
TRBV29-1	TRBD1	TRBJ1-1	-	TGCAGCGTTCTTCCGGGACAGCTATATAACACTGAAGCTTTCTTT	CSVLPGQLYNTEAFF
TRBV15	TRBD1	TRBJ1-2	many	TGTGCCACCAGCAGACCTGGGACAGGAGGGCGGTATGGTTACACCTTC	CATSRPGTGGRYGYTF
TRBV6-2/TRBV6-3	TRBD2	TRBJ2-2	-	TGTGCCAGCAGTTATCGAGCGGGGCACACCGGGGAGCTGTTTTTT	CASSYRAGHTGELFF
TRBV9	TRBD1	TRBJ2-2	-	TGTGCCAGCAGCGTACCTCTAAAGGGGGCTATTAACACCGGGGAGCTGTTTTTT	CASSVPLKGAINTGELFF
TRBV24-1	TRBD2	TRBJ2-1	-	TGTGCCACCAGTGATCCCGGGACTAGGCATGAGCAGTTCTTC	CATSDPGTRHEQFF
TRBV6-2/TRBV6-3	TRBD1	TRBJ1-4	-	TGTGCCAGCAGCCAGGGGACAGCAAGCGGGGAAAAACTGTTTTTT	CASSQGTASGEKLFF
TRBV18	TRBD1	TRBJ1-3	-	TGTGCCAGCTCACCGGTCCGGGACAGCAGCTCTGGAAACACCATATATTTT	CASSPVRDSSSGNTIYF
TRBV6-6	-	TRBJ1-2	-	TGTGCCAGCAGTTACTCATCCCAGAGGGTCTATGGCTACACCTTC	CASSYSSQRVYGYTF
TRBV5-6	-	TRBJ1-2	few	TGTGCCAGCAGCTTGGGACAGGCGGGTGGCTACACCTTC	CASSLGQAGGYTF
TRBV7-3	TRBD1	TRBJ2-1	-	TGTGCCAGCAGCTTAGACAGGGTGAATGAGCAGTTCTTC	CASSLDRVNEQFF
TRBV5-4	TRBD1	TRBJ2-7	-	TGTGCCAGCAGCGCCGGGGGACAGGGAACCTACGAGCAGTACTTC	CASSAGGQGTYEQYF
TRBV3-1/TRBV3-2	-	TRBJ1-6	-	TGTGCCAGCAGCCAAGAGACCGGGGGAAATTCACCCCTCCACTTT	CASSQETGGNSPLHF
TRBV27	-	TRBJ2-7	-	TGTGCCAGCAGTCCAAACCTTTTCCCCGGGACATCCTACGAGCAGTACTTC	CASSPNLFPGTSYEQYF
TRBV5-1	TRBD1	TRBJ2-1	few	TGCGCCAGCAGACCCGGACAGGGGGCAGTCGATGAGCAGTTCTTC	CASRPGQGAVDEQFF